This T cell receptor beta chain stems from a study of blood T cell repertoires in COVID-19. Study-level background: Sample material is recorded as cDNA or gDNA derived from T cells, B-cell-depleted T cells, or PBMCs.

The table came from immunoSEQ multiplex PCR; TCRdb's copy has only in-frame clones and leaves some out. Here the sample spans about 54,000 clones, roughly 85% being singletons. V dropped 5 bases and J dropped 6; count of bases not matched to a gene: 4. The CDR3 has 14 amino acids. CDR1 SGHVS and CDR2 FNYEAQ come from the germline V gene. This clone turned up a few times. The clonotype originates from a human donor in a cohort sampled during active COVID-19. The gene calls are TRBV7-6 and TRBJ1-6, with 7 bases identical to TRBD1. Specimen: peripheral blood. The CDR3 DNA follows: TGTGCCAGCAGCGTCGGACAGGTTAATTCACCCCTCCACTTT. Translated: CASSVGQVNSPLHF.